This T cell receptor (beta chain) was recovered during a study of patients and donors after allogeneic stem cell transplantation (dated by TCRdb to about 2020). Libraries were constructed by RT-PCR. The listed sequencing device is NextSeq 550. TCRdb trimmed public reads at Q25 via fastp, called clones via MiXCR and kept in-frame beta chains. Each CDR3 protein appears once, grouped with its most common genes and DNA. Recorded for this sample are some 150,000 distinct CDR3 sequences; about a third of them occurred a single time. 40% to 55% of the sample belongs to the ten largest clones. The CDR3 has 18 amino acids, counting the end cysteine and phenylalanine. Of the read, only the CDR3 DNA is kept; its 54 bases are in frame from base 1. The junction carries 25 bases between V and J, which are trimmed by 2 bases and 8 bases respectively. CDR1 and CDR2 (LGHNA, YNFKEQ) derive from the germline V gene. Only one count was recorded for this clonotype. No cognate antigen has been identified for it. Within one base of it there is no much larger clone, and no base qualities were kept. One read yields weak evidence.

The chain joins TRBV4-2 to TRBJ2-1; TRBD1 might be the D gene, on 7 matching bases. Sequencing input: blood, either unsorted or a sorted T cell fraction (not recorded which). The source of this sequence is a human donor who was either an allogeneic HSCT recipient or a stem cell or donor lymphocyte infusion donor (not recorded which). It is not recorded whose cells these are; they may come from a transplant donor. The nucleotide sequence reads TGTGCCAGCAGCCAATTGAGGGGACAGAAGGGACTGCTCGATGAGCAGTTCTTC. This sequence encodes CASSQLRGQKGLLDEQFF.